The present T cell receptor beta chain was sequenced within a study of shared T cell receptors in the human thymus. Only in-frame clones appear in the TCRdb table, and some are missing; sequencing was by immunoSEQ multiplex PCR. The profile shows just under 550,000 clones, about 84% of them singletons. V lost 2 bases and J 4 bases, leaving 23 bases between the germline ends. Germline CDR1 is SGHAT and CDR2 is FQNNGV. The CDR3 consists of 18 residues. This same sample was also part of a study on human thymus T cells.

Material: thymocytes. The V call is TRBV11-2, the J call TRBJ1-2, with D possibly being TRBD1 (6 bases). The sequence was collected from a boy younger than two with a congenital heart defect. The CDR3 nucleotides are TGTGCCAGCAGCTTACTCCGTTCCCGTGGGGGCGCGGGCTATGGCTACACCTTC. Translation gives CASSLLRSRGGAGYGYTF.